Here is one T cell receptor (beta chain) with its context. What it binds is not known. The protocol was immunoSEQ multiplex PCR, while the TCRdb copy is restricted to in-frame clones and leaves out a portion. The sample gives some 210 clones, about 84% of which show up once; less than 11% is in the top ten. The sample comes from a study of primary melanoma T cells and metastatic recurrence. Background on the study: These T2 to T4 primary melanomas had thickness greater than 1 mm. Study findings and constraints: Independent of thickness, ulceration, mitotic rate and age, T-cell fraction reportedly predicted outcome. The authors suggested a successful antitumor T-cell response can exist in primary melanoma.

The V gene's germline CDR1 is MNHGY and CDR2 SAAAGT. The CDR3 contains 14 residues. The trim removed 5 bases at V and 7 bases at J, leaving 3 bases unmatched. Sequencing was performed on melanoma tumor tissue. The chain employs TRBV6-8 and TRBJ1-6, with 9 bases that match TRBD1. This clonotype was obtained from a human donor with melanoma. As DNA, the CDR3 is TGTGCCAGCAGTGGGACAGGGAAGAATTCACCCCTCCACTTT. This codes for CASSGTGKNSPLHF.